This T cell receptor beta chain emerged from a study of blood T cell repertoires in COVID-19. Study background: Italy, Spain and the United States were the sources of the convalescent and acute COVID-19 samples. PBMCs, B-cell-depleted T cells, or T cells provided the cDNA or gDNA that made up the material.

As originally analysed: Amplified reference gene primers provided the basis for estimating nucleated cell counts. Generated by immunoSEQ multiplex PCR, the TCRdb table keeps only in-frame clones and is missing some. From that table come the V and J calls and clone size; the DNA was used to work out D and trimming. The sample has about 300,000 clones; roughly 86% are singletons. The germline V and J ends were trimmed by 2 bases and 6 bases, with 17 bases remaining between them. This CDR3 is built from 15 residues. CDR1 is SGHNT and CDR2 is YYREEE in the germline V gene (reference sequence). Seattle cases were enrolled at active infection and followed longitudinally.

The sequence was obtained from a woman aged 25 to 39 with COVID-19, enrolled during active disease. The sample was peripheral blood. The chain employs TRBV5-4 and TRBJ1-2, with D perhaps TRBD1 (5 bases). The DNA of the CDR3 is TGTGCCAGCAGCTTCCCTTTCACAGGATCTAATGGCTACACCTTC. This translates into CASSFPFTGSNGYTF.